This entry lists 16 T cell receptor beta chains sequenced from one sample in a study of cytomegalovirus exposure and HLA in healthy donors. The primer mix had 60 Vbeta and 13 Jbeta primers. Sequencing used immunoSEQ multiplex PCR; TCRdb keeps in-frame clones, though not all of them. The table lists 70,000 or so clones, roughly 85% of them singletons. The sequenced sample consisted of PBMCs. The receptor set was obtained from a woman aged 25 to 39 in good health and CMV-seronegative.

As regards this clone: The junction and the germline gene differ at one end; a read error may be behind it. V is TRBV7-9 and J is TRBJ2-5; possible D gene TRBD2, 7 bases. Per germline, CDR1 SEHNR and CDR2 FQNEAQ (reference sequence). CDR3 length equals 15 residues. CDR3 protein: CASSLLGGGQEAQYF. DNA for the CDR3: TGTGCCAGCAGCTTACTAGGGGGAGGGCAAGAGGCCCAGTACTTC. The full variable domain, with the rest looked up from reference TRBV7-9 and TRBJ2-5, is DTGVSQNPRHKITKRGQNVTFRCDPISEHNRLYWYRQTLGQGPEFLTYFQNEAQLEKSRLLSDRFSAERPKGSFSTLEIQRTEQGDSAMYLCASSLLGGGQEAQYFGPGTRLLVL.

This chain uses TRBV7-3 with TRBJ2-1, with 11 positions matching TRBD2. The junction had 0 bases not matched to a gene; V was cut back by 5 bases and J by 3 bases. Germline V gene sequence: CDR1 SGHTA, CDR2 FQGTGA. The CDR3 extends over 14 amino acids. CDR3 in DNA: TGTGCCAGCAGCACTAGCGGGAGCTACAATGAGCAGTTCTTC. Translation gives CASSTSGSYNEQFF.

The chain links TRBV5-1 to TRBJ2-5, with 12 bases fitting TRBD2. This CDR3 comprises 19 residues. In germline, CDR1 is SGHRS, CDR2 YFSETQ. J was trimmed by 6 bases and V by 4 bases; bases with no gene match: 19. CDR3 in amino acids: CASSLTSTSGSGVDKTQYF. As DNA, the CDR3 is TGCGCCAGCAGCCTTACCTCGACTAGCGGGAGCGGGGTAGATAAGACCCAGTACTTC.

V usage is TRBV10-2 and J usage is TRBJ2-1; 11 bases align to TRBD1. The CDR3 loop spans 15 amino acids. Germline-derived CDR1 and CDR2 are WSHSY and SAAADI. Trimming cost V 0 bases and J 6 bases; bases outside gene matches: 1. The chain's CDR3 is CASSESGQGANEQFF. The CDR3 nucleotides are TGCGCCAGCAGTGAGTCTGGACAGGGGGCCAATGAGCAGTTCTTC.

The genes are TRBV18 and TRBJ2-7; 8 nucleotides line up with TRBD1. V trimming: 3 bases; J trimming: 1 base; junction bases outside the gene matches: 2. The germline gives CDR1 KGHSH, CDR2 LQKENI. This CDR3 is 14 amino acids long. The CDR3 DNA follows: TGTGCCAGCTCACCGGGACAGGTTTCCTACGAGCAGTACTTC. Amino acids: CASSPGQVSYEQYF.

The CDR3 nucleotides read TGTGCCAGCAGCGTGGGACAGGGCTTGTTCGATACGCAGTATTTT. This gives the protein CASSVGQGLFDTQYF. The chain uses TRBV6-4 and TRBJ2-3, with TRBD1 identical over 9 bases. Germline V CDR1 and CDR2: MRHNA, SNTAGT. This CDR3 region has 15 residues. V gave up 6 bases and J gave up 6 bases; unmatched junction bases: 10.

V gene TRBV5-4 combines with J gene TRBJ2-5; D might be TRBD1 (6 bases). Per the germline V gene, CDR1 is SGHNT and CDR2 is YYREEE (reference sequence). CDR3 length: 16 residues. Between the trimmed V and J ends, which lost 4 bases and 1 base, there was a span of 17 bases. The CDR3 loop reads CASSTGQSYVQETQYF. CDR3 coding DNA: TGTGCCAGCAGCACCGGACAGTCGTACGTCCAAGAGACCCAGTACTTC.

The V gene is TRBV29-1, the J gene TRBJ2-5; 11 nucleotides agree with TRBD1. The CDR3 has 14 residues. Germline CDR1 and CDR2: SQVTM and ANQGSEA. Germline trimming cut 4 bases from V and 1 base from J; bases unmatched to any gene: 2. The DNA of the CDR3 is TGCAGCGTTGGGACAGGGGGCTTCCAAGAGACCCAGTACTTC. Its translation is CSVGTGGFQETQYF.

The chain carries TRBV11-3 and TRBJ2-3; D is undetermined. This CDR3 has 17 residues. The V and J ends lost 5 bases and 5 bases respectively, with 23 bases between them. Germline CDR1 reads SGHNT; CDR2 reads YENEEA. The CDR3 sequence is CASSAESESDTEDTQYF. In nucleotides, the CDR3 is TGTGCCAGCAGCGCCGAGTCGGAGTCAGATACCGAAGATACGCAGTATTTT.

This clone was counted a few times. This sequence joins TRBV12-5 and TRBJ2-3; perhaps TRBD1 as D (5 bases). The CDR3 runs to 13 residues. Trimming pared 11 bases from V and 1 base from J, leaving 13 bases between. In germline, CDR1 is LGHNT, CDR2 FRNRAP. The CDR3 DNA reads TGTGCTTCTGCCAGGACACGCACAGATACGCAGTATTTT. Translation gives CASARTRTDTQYF.

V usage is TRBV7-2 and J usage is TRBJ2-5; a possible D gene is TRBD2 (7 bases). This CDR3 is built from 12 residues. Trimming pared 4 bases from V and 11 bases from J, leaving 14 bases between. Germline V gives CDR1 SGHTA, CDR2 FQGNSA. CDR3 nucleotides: TGTGCCAGCAGCTGGGGGGGCGGGGAGCAGTACTTC. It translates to CASSWGGGEQYF.

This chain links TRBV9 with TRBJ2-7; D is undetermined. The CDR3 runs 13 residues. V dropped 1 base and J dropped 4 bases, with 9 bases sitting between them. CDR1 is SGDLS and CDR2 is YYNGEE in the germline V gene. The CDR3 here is CASSVNPVYEQYF. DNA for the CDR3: TGTGCCAGCAGCGTAAATCCAGTGTACGAGCAGTACTTC.

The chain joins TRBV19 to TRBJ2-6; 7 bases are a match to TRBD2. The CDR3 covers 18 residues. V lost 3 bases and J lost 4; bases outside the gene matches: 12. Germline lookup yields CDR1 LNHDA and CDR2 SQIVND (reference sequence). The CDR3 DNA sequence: TGTGCCAGTAGTATGAAAGCGGGAACTGGCGGAGGGGCCAACGTCCTGACTTTC. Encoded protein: CASSMKAGTGGGANVLTF.

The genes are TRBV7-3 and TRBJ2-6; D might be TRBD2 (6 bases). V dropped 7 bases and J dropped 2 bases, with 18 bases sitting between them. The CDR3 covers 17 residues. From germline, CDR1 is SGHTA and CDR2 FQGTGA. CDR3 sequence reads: CASTSLARRAGANVLTF. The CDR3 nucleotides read TGTGCCAGCACCTCACTCGCCCGGAGGGCTGGGGCCAACGTCCTGACTTTC.

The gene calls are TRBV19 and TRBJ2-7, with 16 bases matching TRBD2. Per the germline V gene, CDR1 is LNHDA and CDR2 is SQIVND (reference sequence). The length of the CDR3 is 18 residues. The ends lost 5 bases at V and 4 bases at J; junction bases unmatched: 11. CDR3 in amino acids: CASSSGTSGRASYYEQYF. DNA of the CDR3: TGTGCCAGTAGTTCTGGGACTAGCGGGAGGGCCTCGTATTACGAGCAGTACTTC.

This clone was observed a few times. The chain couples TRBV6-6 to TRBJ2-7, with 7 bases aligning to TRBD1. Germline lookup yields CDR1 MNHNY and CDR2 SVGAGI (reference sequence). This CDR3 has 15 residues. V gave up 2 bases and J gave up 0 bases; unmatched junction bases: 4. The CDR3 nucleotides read TGTGCCAGCAGTTACGAGGGACAGTCCTCCTACGAGCAGTACTTC. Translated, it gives CASSYEGQSSYEQYF.